The 21 T cell receptor beta chains below come from one sample, sequenced in a study of shared clonotypes between healthy human individuals (TCRdb year 2020). The library came from the immunoSEQ multiplex PCR assay. TCRdb took this table from immuneACCESS and kept in-frame rearrangements with V and J called. Such tables lack part of the clones; where checked against another copy, unresolved V genes explain under half of the gap, and the rest is unexplained. The sample includes about 1.4 million clones, with 95% to 97% observed a single time. The ten largest account for approximately 1.2% of the sample. The specimen was naive CD4+ T cells sorted from blood. In the paper's terms, the cell subset or site label means: CD45RA+ positively selected. The source is a man aged 30 to 45 in good health.

The J gene is TRBJ2-5, the V gene TRBV10-3; 8 bases map to TRBD1. The V and J ends lost 4 bases and 1 base, in that order; junction bases with no gene match: 5. Germline CDR1 reads ENHRY; CDR2 reads SYGVKD. The CDR3 contains 15 residues. The DNA for the CDR3 is TGTGCCATCAGTGCCCAGGGGGCACCCCAAGAGACCCAGTACTTC. It is translated as CAISAQGAPQETQYF.

In nucleotides, the CDR3 is TGTGCCACCTCGGACAGGGGTAGCACTGAAGCTTTCTTT. It specifies CATSDRGSTEAFF. This chain links TRBV2 with TRBJ1-1, with 9 bases that match TRBD1. Germline values: CDR1 SNHLY, CDR2 FYNNEI. The trim removed 10 bases at V and 4 bases at J, leaving 7 bases unmatched. The CDR3 contains 13 residues.

The sample holds one count of this clone. The chain employs TRBV9 and TRBJ2-5; D might be TRBD1 or TRBD2, each matching 5 bases. The V end was cut by 3 bases, the J end by 4 bases, with 7 bases between. This CDR3 contains 12 residues. Looked up from germline, CDR1 is SGDLS and CDR2 is YYNGEE. CDR3 protein: CASSARGETQYF. CDR3 sequence (DNA): TGTGCCAGCAGCGCGAGGGGAGAGACCCAGTACTTC.

This sequence joins TRBV2 and TRBJ1-5; unclear D gene. The CDR3 has 17 residues. V lost 6 bases and J 2 bases, leaving 20 bases between the germline ends. Per the germline V gene, CDR1 is SNHLY and CDR2 is FYNNEI. The CDR3 coding sequence is TGTGCCAGCAGCCCGGGGAGGCGGCCGGCCGGCAATCAGCCCCAGCATTTT. This translates into CASSPGRRPAGNQPQHF.

The gene calls are TRBV7-6 and TRBJ2-3; 10 positions agree with TRBD2. This CDR3 has 19 amino acids. Trimming cost V 1 base and J 4 bases; bases outside gene matches: 14. Germline lookup yields CDR1 SGHVS and CDR2 FNYEAQ. Here the CDR3 reads CASSLGPKASGSPPDTQYF. The CDR3 DNA sequence: TGTGCCAGCAGCTTAGGCCCTAAGGCTAGCGGGAGCCCGCCAGATACGCAGTATTTT.

The chain is built from TRBV28 and TRBJ2-3, with TRBD2 matching over 7 bases. The germline gives CDR1 MDHEN, CDR2 SYDVKM. This CDR3 spans 16 amino acids. The J segment lost 0 bases and the V segment lost 3 bases, leaving 6 bases of the junction unmatched. The CDR3 region is CASSFSLADSTDTQYF. The DNA for the CDR3 is TGTGCCAGCAGTTTTAGTCTAGCGGATAGCACAGATACGCAGTATTTT.

The chain recombines TRBV28 with TRBJ2-3; 9 nucleotides match TRBD2. V lost 11 bases, J lost 6 bases, and 12 bases stayed unmatched. The CDR3 is 14 amino acids. The V gene's germline CDR1 is MDHEN and CDR2 SYDVKM. CDR3 loop: CAGASGTISDTQYF. DNA of the CDR3: TGTGCCGGCGCTAGCGGGACGATTAGCGATACGCAGTATTTT.

The chain has TRBV7-2 and TRBJ1-3; 7 bases are a match to TRBD1. CDR3 length equals 16 residues. Germline trimming cut 5 bases from V and 4 bases from J; bases unmatched to any gene: 11. The germline CDR1 and CDR2 sequences are SGHTA and FQGNSA. The CDR3 sequence is CASSLNQGGLGNTIYF. The CDR3 nucleotides are TGTGCCAGCAGCCTTAATCAGGGGGGACTAGGAAACACCATATATTTT.

The genes are TRBV11-2 and TRBJ2-7, with D perhaps matching TRBD1 or TRBD2 (5 bases each). The germline V gene has CDR1 SGHAT and CDR2 FQNNGV. The CDR3 totals 15 residues. V dropped 4 bases and J dropped 3 bases, with 16 bases sitting between them. The CDR3 spells CASSSAGTLFYEQYF. In nucleotides, the CDR3 is TGTGCCAGCAGCTCCGCCGGGACGCTCTTCTACGAGCAGTACTTC.

The chain combines TRBV6-1 with TRBJ1-2; the D gene is possibly TRBD1 (6 bases). CDR3 length: 13 amino acids. Germline-derived CDR1 and CDR2 are MNHNS and SASEGT. V lost 6 bases to trimming and J lost 2 bases, with 10 bases between them. The CDR3 nucleotides read TGTGCCAGCAGACTTACAGGGAACTATGGCTACACCTTC. It encodes CASRLTGNYGYTF.

Turning to this clone: Other DNA sequences in the same sample also yield this CDR3. The chain recombines TRBV9 with TRBJ2-5; TRBD1 might be the D (6 bases). The CDR3 is 14 amino acids. V lost 0 bases and J lost 5, with 11 bases in between. The germline gives CDR1 SGDLS, CDR2 YYNGEE. CDR3 in DNA: TGTGCCAGCAGCGTAGGTGGGGGCAGGGAGACCCAGTACTTC. Protein: CASSVGGGRETQYF.

The J gene is TRBJ1-2, the V gene TRBV28; 8 bases align to TRBD1. This CDR3 has 14 residues. V lost 8 bases and J lost 7; bases outside the gene matches: 12. In germline, CDR1 is MDHEN, CDR2 SYDVKM. The CDR3 DNA reads TGTGCCAGCGGACGGACAGGGCCAGAAATTGGCTACACCTTC. The encoded protein is CASGRTGPEIGYTF.

The chain couples TRBV19 to TRBJ1-2; D is undetermined. CDR1 is LNHDA, CDR2 SQIVND, per germline (reference sequence). The CDR3 is made up of 14 amino acids. Trimming removed 1 base from V and 3 bases from J, with 9 bases in between. CDR3 sequence reads: CASSIGVRDYGYTF. CDR3 DNA: TGTGCCAGTAGTATAGGAGTCCGAGACTATGGCTACACCTTC.

The CDR3 protein is CASGTNPYEQYF. The CDR3, as DNA: TGTGCCAGCGGGACTAACCCCTACGAGCAGTACTTC. The V and J genes are TRBV28 and TRBJ2-7; 7 bases align to TRBD2. Germline loops: CDR1 MDHEN, CDR2 SYDVKM. The V and J ends lost 8 bases and 2 bases, in that order; junction bases with no gene match: 3. The CDR3 length is 12 residues.

This clone was seen a single time. V usage is TRBV18 and J usage is TRBJ2-7, with TRBD2 matching over 7 bases. V was clipped by 1 base and J by 5 bases; unmatched bases: 8. The CDR3 is 15 amino acids. CDR1 and CDR2 (germline): KGHSH, LQKENI. CDR3 region: CASSPLGTNPNEQYF. The CDR3, as DNA: TGTGCCAGCTCACCACTCGGGACTAATCCTAACGAGCAGTACTTC.

This clone has just one count. The rearrangement joins TRBV15 to TRBJ2-7; D gene ambiguous. The V gene lost 3 bases and the J gene lost 2 bases, with 14 bases spanning the gap. The CDR3 runs to 15 residues. CDR1 is LNHNV, CDR2 YYDKDF, per germline (reference sequence). The CDR3 region has the DNA TGTGCCACCAGCAGGAGAGCCGCTGGGGCCTACGAGCAGTACTTC. Protein: CATSRRAAGAYEQYF.

This chain uses TRBV6-5 with TRBJ1-1; 7 bases match TRBD1. CDR3 size: 15 residues. Germline-derived CDR1 and CDR2 are MNHEY and SVGAGI. V lost 4 bases to trimming and J lost 1 base; unmatched junction nucleotides: 6. This chain's CDR3 is CASSLYRGSNTEAFF. The CDR3 DNA reads as TGTGCCAGCAGTTTATACAGGGGTTCGAACACTGAAGCTTTCTTT.

The chain uses TRBV18 and TRBJ1-2; TRBD1 might be the D (5 bases). The germline V gene has CDR1 KGHSH and CDR2 LQKENI. V was shortened by 2 bases and J by 8 bases, with 12 bases between the two germline ends. The CDR3 runs 13 residues. CDR3 loop: CASSPVKGKGYTF. CDR3 bases: TGTGCCAGCTCACCAGTAAAGGGGAAAGGCTACACCTTC.

DNA for the CDR3: TGTGCCAGCAGGGGGAGGTATGAGCAGTTCTTC. Translated: CASRGRYEQFF. V and J are TRBV27 and TRBJ2-1; possibly TRBD2 for D (6 bases). Germline V gene sequence: CDR1 MNHEY, CDR2 SMNVEV (reference sequence). The V gene lost 6 bases and the J gene lost 8 bases, with 8 bases spanning the gap. This CDR3 spans 11 amino acids.

This chain uses TRBV19 with TRBJ2-3; no reliable D call. With 7 bases removed from V and 8 bases from J, the gap between germline ends came to 16 bases. CDR3 length: 13 residues. Germline assignment: CDR1 LNHDA and CDR2 SQIVND (reference sequence). The DNA of the CDR3 is TGTGCCAGTACCCCCAACGATCGAGGTACGCAGTATTTT. Its translation is CASTPNDRGTQYF.

V and J are TRBV7-9 and TRBJ2-3; D gene ambiguous. V lost 3 bases and J lost 5, with 6 bases in between. CDR3 length equals 12 residues. Germline assignment: CDR1 SEHNR and CDR2 FQNEAQ (reference sequence). The CDR3 DNA is TGTGCCAGCAGCTTGGAAGTAGATACGCAGTATTTT. Residues: CASSLEVDTQYF.